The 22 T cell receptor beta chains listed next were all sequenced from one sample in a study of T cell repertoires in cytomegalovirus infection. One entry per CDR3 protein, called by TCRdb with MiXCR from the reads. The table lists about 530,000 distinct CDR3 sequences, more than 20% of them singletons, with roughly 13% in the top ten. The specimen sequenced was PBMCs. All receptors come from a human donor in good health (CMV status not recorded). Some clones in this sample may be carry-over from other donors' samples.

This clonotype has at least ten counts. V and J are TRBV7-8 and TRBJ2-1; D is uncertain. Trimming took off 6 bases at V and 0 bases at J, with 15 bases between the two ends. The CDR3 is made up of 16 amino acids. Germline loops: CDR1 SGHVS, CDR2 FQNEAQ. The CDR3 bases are TGTGCCAGCAGGTTCAGCTATCGGTCCTCCTACAATGAGCAGTTCTTC. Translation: CASRFSYRSSYNEQFF.

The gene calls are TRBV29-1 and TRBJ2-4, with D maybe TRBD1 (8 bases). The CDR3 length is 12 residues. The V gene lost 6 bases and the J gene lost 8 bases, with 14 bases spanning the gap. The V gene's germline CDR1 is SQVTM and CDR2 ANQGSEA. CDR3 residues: CSVRTGGDIQYF. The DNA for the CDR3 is TGCAGCGTCCGCACAGGGGGGGACATTCAGTACTTC.

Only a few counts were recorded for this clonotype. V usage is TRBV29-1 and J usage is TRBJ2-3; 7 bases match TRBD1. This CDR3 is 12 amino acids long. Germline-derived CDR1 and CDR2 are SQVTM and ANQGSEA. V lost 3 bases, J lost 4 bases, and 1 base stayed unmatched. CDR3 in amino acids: CSVDQGADTQYF. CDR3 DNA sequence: TGCAGCGTTGACCAGGGGGCAGATACGCAGTATTTT.

As DNA, the CDR3 is TGTGCCAGCAGTATACCGGGACTAGCTGCTAGCACAGATACGCAGTATTTT. Protein: CASSIPGLAASTDTQYF. The chain combines TRBV28 with TRBJ2-3, with 9 positions matching TRBD2. This CDR3 has 17 amino acids. The V gene's germline CDR1 is MDHEN and CDR2 SYDVKM. J lost 0 bases, V lost 5 bases, and 9 bases had no gene match.

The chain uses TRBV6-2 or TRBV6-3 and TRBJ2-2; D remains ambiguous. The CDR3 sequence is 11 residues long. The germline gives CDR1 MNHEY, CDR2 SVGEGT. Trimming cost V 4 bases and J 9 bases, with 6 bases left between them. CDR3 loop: CASSWNRELFF. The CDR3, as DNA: TGTGCCAGCAGTTGGAACAGGGAGCTGTTTTTT.

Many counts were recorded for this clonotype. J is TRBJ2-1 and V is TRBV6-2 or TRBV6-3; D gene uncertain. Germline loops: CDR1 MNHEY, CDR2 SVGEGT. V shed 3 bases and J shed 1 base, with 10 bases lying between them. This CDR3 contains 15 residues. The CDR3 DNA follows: TGTGCCAGCAGTTATGTAGCCTATTCCTACAATGAGCAGTTCTTC. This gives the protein CASSYVAYSYNEQFF.

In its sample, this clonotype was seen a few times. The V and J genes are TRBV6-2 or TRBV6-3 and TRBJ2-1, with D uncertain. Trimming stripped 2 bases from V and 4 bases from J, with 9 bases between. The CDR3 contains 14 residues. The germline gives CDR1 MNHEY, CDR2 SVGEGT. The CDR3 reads CASSYLKTYNEQFF. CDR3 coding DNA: TGTGCCAGCAGTTACCTTAAGACGTACAATGAGCAGTTCTTC.

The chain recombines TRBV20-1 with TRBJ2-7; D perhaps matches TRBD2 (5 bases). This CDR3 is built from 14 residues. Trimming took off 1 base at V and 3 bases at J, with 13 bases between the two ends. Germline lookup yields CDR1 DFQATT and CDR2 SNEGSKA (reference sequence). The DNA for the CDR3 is TGCAGTGCTAGAGCTAGAGGACGGGGCTACGAGCAGTACGTC. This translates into CSARARGRGYEQYV.

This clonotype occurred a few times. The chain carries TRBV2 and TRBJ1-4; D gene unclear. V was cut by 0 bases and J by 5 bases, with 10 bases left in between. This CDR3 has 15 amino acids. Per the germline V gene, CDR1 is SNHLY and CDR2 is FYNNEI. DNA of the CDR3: TGTGCCAGCAGTGAAGCGGGCAGGAGGAATGAAAAACTGTTTTTT. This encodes CASSEAGRRNEKLFF.

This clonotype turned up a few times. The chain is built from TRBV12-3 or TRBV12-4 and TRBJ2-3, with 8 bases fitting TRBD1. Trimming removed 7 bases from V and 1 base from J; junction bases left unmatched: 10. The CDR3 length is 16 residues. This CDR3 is CASNSGGLRGTDTQYF. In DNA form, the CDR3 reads TGTGCCAGCAACTCAGGGGGCTTGAGGGGCACAGATACGCAGTATTTT.

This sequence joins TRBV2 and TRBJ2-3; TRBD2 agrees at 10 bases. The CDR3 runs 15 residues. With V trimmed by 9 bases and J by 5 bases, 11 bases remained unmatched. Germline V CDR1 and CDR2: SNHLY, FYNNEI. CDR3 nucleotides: TGTGCCAGTGAGATAGGGCTAGCGGGAGTAGATACGCAGTATTTT. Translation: CASEIGLAGVDTQYF.

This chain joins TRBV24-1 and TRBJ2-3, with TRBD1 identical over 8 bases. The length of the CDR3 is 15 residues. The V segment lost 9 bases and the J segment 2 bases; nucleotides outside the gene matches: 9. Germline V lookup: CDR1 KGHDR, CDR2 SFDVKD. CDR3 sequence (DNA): TGTGCCACCGCCGAACAGGGGGGAATCACAGATACGCAGTATTTT. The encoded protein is CATAEQGGITDTQYF.

This CDR3 is CASSRGTGVSGANVLTF. The CDR3 region has the DNA TGTGCCAGTAGCCGGGGGACAGGCGTATCTGGGGCCAACGTCCTGACTTTC. The chain employs TRBV19 and TRBJ2-6, with 8 bases matching TRBD1. V gave up 6 bases and J gave up 1 base; unmatched junction bases: 8. The CDR3 has 17 residues. Germline-derived CDR1 and CDR2 are LNHDA and SQIVND (reference sequence).

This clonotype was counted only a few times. CDR3 protein: CASIRLAGLQETQYF. CDR3 DNA: TGTGCCAGCATACGACTAGCGGGCCTCCAAGAGACCCAGTACTTC. V usage is TRBV6-5 and J usage is TRBJ2-5; 10 positions match TRBD2. The CDR3 has 15 amino acids. Looked up from germline, CDR1 is MNHEY and CDR2 is SVGAGI. The V gene end was trimmed by 7 bases and the J gene end by 1 base; junction bases not matched to a gene: 6.

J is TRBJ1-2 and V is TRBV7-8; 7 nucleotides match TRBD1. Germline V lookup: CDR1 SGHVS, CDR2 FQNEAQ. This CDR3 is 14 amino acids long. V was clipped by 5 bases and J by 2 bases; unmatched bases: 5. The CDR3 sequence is CASSPRGVNYGYTF. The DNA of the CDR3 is TGTGCCAGCAGCCCCAGGGGGGTCAACTATGGCTACACCTTC.

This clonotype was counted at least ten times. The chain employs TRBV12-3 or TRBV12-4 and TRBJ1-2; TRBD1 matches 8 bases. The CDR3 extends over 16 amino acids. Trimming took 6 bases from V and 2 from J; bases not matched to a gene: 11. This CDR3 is CASSRKIRGLNYGYTF. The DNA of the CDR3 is TGTGCCAGCAGCCGCAAGATCAGGGGGCTGAACTATGGCTACACCTTC.

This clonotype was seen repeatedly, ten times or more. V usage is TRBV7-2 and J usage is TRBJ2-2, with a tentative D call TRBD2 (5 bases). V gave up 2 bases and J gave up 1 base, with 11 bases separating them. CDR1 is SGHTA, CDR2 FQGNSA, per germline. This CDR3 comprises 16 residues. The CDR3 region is CASSLNLAKNTGELFF. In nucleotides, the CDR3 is TGTGCCAGCAGCTTAAACCTAGCAAAGAACACCGGGGAGCTGTTTTTT.

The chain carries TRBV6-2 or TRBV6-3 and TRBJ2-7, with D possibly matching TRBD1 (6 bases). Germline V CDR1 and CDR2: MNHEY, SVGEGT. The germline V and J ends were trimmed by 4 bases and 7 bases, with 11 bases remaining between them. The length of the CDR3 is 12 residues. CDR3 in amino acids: CASSCTGNEQYV. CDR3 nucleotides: TGTGCCAGCAGTTGCACAGGGAATGAGCAGTACGTC.

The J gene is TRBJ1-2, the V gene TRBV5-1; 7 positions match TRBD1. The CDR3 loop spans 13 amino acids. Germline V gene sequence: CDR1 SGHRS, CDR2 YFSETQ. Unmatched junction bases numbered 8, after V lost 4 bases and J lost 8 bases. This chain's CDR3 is CASSTGGQEGYTF. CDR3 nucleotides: TGCGCCAGCAGCACAGGCGGACAGGAAGGCTACACCTTC.

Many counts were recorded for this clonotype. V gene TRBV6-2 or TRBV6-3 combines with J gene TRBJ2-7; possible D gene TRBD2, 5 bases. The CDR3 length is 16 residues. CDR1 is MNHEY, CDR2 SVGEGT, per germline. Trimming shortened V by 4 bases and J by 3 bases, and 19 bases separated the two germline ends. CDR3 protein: CASSSYSGNFYYEQYV. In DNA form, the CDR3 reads TGTGCCAGCAGTTCATACTCCGGGAACTTCTACTACGAGCAGTACGTC.

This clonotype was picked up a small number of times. The CDR3 sequence is CASSHERLLAANYGYTF. Here the CDR3 DNA reads TGTGCCAGCAGCCATGAGAGACTCCTTGCAGCTAACTATGGCTACACCTTC. This sequence joins TRBV7-6 and TRBJ1-2, with D uncertain. The CDR3 contains 17 residues. V was shortened by 5 bases and J by 0 bases, with 19 bases between the two germline ends. The germline V gene has CDR1 SGHVS and CDR2 FNYEAQ.

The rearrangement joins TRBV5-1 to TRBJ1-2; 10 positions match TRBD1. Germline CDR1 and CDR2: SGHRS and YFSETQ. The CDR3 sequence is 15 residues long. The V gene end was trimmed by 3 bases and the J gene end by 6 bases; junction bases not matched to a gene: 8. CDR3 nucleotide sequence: TGCGCCAGCAGCTGGCAATCGGGACAGGGGAATGGCTACACCTTC. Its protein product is CASSWQSGQGNGYTF.